The 20 T cell receptor beta chains given below trace back to one sample, sequenced in a study of long-term antiretroviral therapy in people with HIV. Sequencing used immunoSEQ v3.0 at survey level. Data came from immunoSEQ multiplex PCR; TCRdb stores just in-frame clones and leaves some out. The table has approximately 20,000 clones, around 90% seen once. The sequenced sample was unsorted PBMCs, obtained 2.1 years after starting antiretroviral therapy. Receptors originate from a man between 18 and 35 years old with HIV.

The chain has TRBV27 and TRBJ1-2; D possibly corresponds to TRBD1 (5 bases). V was cut by 2 bases and J by 4 bases, with 17 bases left in between. The V gene's germline CDR1 is MNHEY and CDR2 SMNVEV (reference sequence). This CDR3 region has 16 residues. CDR3 sequence: CASSLHPRGGTYGYTF. CDR3 in DNA: TGTGCCAGCAGTTTACACCCAAGGGGAGGGACCTATGGCTACACCTTC.

The chain employs TRBV18 and TRBJ2-7, with D hard to call. Germline lookup yields CDR1 KGHSH and CDR2 LQKENI. The CDR3 contains 16 residues. V gave up 0 bases and J gave up 6 bases, with 18 bases separating them. The CDR3 region is CASSPPEPGFPSEQYF. Written as DNA, the CDR3 is TGTGCCAGCTCACCACCGGAACCAGGTTTTCCTTCCGAGCAGTACTTC. The full variable domain, completed using reference TRBV18 and TRBJ2-7, is NAGVMQNPRHLVRRRGQEARLRCSPMKGHSHVYWYRQLPEEGLKFMVYLQKENIIDESGMPKERFSAEFPKEGPSILRIQQVVRGDSAAYFCASSPPEPGFPSEQYFGPGTRLTVT.

To note about this clone: A read error may account for a junction end that differs from germline. V gene TRBV5-1 combines with J gene TRBJ2-7; the D call may be TRBD1 or TRBD2 (5 bases each). CDR1 is SGHRS and CDR2 is YFSETQ in the germline V gene. The length of the CDR3 is 12 residues. CDR3 bases: TGCGCCAGCAGCTTGGGTTGGGGACCTCGCTTCTTC. Translating gives CASSLGWGPRFF.

Worth noting for this clone: An end of the junction does not agree with germline; a read error may underlie this. The J gene is TRBJ1-1, the V gene TRBV5-6; weak D call: TRBD1 (6 bases). CDR1 is SGHDT, CDR2 YYEEEE, per germline. The CDR3 spans 11 residues. The CDR3 spells CASSLGGTNYF. CDR3 in DNA: TGTGCCAGCAGCTTGGGGGGGACAAACTACTTT.

The gene calls are TRBV6-5 and TRBJ1-1; no clear D. CDR1 is MNHEY, CDR2 SVGAGI, per germline. V lost 8 bases and J lost 7, with 17 bases in between. This CDR3 is built from 13 residues. CDR3 amino acids: CASQRLIDGEAFF. The CDR3 DNA reads as TGTGCCAGCCAGAGGCTCATTGATGGTGAAGCTTTCTTT.

This clone was picked up a small number of times. This rearrangement joins TRBV11-3 to TRBJ2-7; TRBD1 agrees at 8 bases. V lost 3 bases, J lost 3 bases, and 1 base stayed unmatched. This CDR3 has 13 amino acids. Germline CDR1 reads SGHNT; CDR2 reads YENEEA. Here the CDR3 DNA reads TGTGCCAGCAGCTTCGGACAGGGCTACGAGCAGTACTTC. This translates into CASSFGQGYEQYF.

The J gene is TRBJ2-7, the V gene TRBV2; unclear D gene. CDR3 length equals 14 residues. Trimming left V 7 bases short and J 6 bases short, with 19 bases between. The germline V gene encodes CDR1 SNHLY and CDR2 FYNNEI. CDR3 in amino acids: CASTTPEQGPEQYF. In DNA, the CDR3 is TGTGCCAGCACAACCCCTGAGCAAGGGCCCGAGCAGTACTTC.

The rearrangement joins TRBV7-2 to TRBJ1-1, with D unresolved. The CDR3 runs 12 residues. Germline V lookup: CDR1 SGHTA, CDR2 FQGNSA. Trimming pared 1 base from V and 8 bases from J, leaving 8 bases between. The CDR3 reads CASSLGQSEAFF. Here the CDR3 DNA reads TGTGCCAGCAGCTTAGGGCAGTCAGAAGCTTTCTTT.

This clone has just one count. The chain carries TRBV4-3 and TRBJ2-7, with 11 bases identical to TRBD1. The CDR3 covers 15 residues. V trimming: 6 bases; J trimming: 1 base; junction bases outside the gene matches: 5. Germline V lookup: CDR1 LGHNA, CDR2 YSLEER. The DNA of the CDR3 is TGCGCCAGCAGTCCGGGGACAGGGGGGTCCTACGAGCAGTACTTC. The encoded protein is CASSPGTGGSYEQYF.

This rearrangement joins TRBV4-3 to TRBJ1-6; 10 nucleotides align to TRBD1. From germline, CDR1 is LGHNA and CDR2 YSLEER. The CDR3 spans 16 residues. Trimming removed 1 base from V and 9 bases from J; junction bases left unmatched: 6. CDR3 nucleotide sequence: TGCGCCAGCAGCCAAGGTAGCCGGGACAGGGGTTCACCCCTCCACTTT. Residues: CASSQGSRDRGSPLHF.

This chain links TRBV2 with TRBJ2-5, with D hard to call. The CDR3 has 16 residues. V was trimmed by 5 bases and J by 3 bases, leaving 19 bases between them. Germline V gene lookup returns CDR1 SNHLY and CDR2 FYNNEI. The CDR3 is CASSPPDSFREETQYF. The CDR3 region has the DNA TGTGCCAGCAGTCCACCTGACTCCTTCCGGGAAGAGACCCAGTACTTC.

The chain is built from TRBV27 and TRBJ2-4; D may correspond to TRBD1 or TRBD2 (5 bases each). Germline CDR1 reads MNHEY; CDR2 reads SMNVEV (reference sequence). V lost 5 bases and J 6 bases, leaving 11 bases between the germline ends. This CDR3 comprises 13 residues. This chain's CDR3 is CASSHGTANIQYF. DNA of the CDR3: TGTGCCAGCAGTCACGGGACCGCAAACATTCAGTACTTC.

This clone was detected a few times. The rearrangement joins TRBV29-1 to TRBJ1-5; 10 bases are shared with TRBD1. CDR3 length equals 14 residues. Looked up from germline, CDR1 is SQVTM and CDR2 is ANQGSEA. V was pared by 4 bases and J by 3 bases, with 3 bases of the junction left unmatched. CDR3 nucleotides: TGCAGCGTTGGGGACAGGGGTTCCAATCAGCCCCAGCATTTT. Protein product: CSVGDRGSNQPQHF.

The chain employs TRBV2 and TRBJ2-7; possibly TRBD1 for D (6 bases). CDR1 SNHLY and CDR2 FYNNEI come from the germline V gene. The germline V and J ends were trimmed by 6 bases and 7 bases, with 10 bases remaining between them. The CDR3 has 11 amino acids. The CDR3 sequence is CASRDRSEQYF. Written as DNA, the CDR3 is TGTGCCAGCAGAGACAGGAGTGAGCAGTACTTC.

The genes are TRBV2 and TRBJ1-1, with D uncertain. V was clipped by 10 bases and J by 3 bases, with 12 bases between them. Germline values: CDR1 SNHLY, CDR2 FYNNEI. This CDR3 is built from 12 residues. CDR3 protein: CATSNIYTEAFF. In DNA form, the CDR3 reads TGTGCCACATCTAACATCTACACTGAAGCTTTCTTT.

The chain has TRBV5-6 and TRBJ1-1, with no clear D. Germline assignment: CDR1 SGHDT and CDR2 YYEEEE. V lost 2 bases, J lost 3 bases, and 11 bases lay in between. CDR3 length: 14 residues. CDR3 loop: CASSFLDRDTEAFF. The CDR3 DNA reads TGTGCCAGCAGCTTTTTAGATCGGGACACTGAAGCTTTCTTT.

The chain combines TRBV5-4 with TRBJ2-3; TRBD2 is a possible D gene (6 bases). The CDR3 is made up of 14 amino acids. Germline assignment: CDR1 SGHNT and CDR2 YYREEE (reference sequence). The V and J ends lost 2 bases and 5 bases respectively, with 12 bases between them. DNA for the CDR3: TGTGCCAGCAGCTTTTTAGCGGAGGAAGATACGCAGTATTTT. Translating gives CASSFLAEEDTQYF.

V is TRBV10-1 and J is TRBJ1-4; D ambiguous. The CDR3 has 13 amino acids. Trimming cost V 7 bases and J 5 bases, with 11 bases left between them. Germline V lookup: CDR1 WNHNN, CDR2 SYGVQD (reference sequence). This CDR3 reads CASKTKRNEKLFF. The CDR3 nucleotides read TGCGCCAGCAAAACTAAAAGGAATGAAAAACTGTTTTTT.

CDR3 bases: TGTGCCACTTCGGCGGGGGTACGCTACGAGCAGTACTTC. Its protein product is CATSAGVRYEQYF. This chain links TRBV6-5 with TRBJ2-7, with TRBD2 matching over 7 bases. The J segment lost 3 bases and the V segment lost 10 bases, leaving 9 bases of the junction unmatched. Per germline, CDR1 MNHEY and CDR2 SVGAGI. CDR3 length equals 13 residues.

This chain connects TRBV7-2 to TRBJ2-7; D possibly uses TRBD1 or TRBD2 (5 bases each). Germline CDR1 reads SGHTA; CDR2 reads FQGNSA. The germline V and J ends were trimmed by 5 bases and 3 bases, with 14 bases remaining between them. The CDR3 covers 14 residues. CDR3 DNA: TGTGCCAGCAGCCCGGGACGACTGATCTACGAGCAGTACTTC. Encoded protein: CASSPGRLIYEQYF.